This TCR beta chain is from a study of blood T cell repertoires in COVID-19. Study-wide background: Collection of acute and convalescent COVID-19 samples took place in the United States, Italy and Spain.

In its sample, this clone was seen once. CDR1 is SGHTA, CDR2 FQGNSA, per germline. The trim removed 1 base at V and 4 bases at J, leaving 6 bases unmatched. The CDR3 sequence is 15 residues long. The data were produced by immunoSEQ multiplex PCR, yet TCRdb's version contains in-frame clones alone and is incomplete. Among about 170,000 clones listed, approximately 91% were seen once. Source material: peripheral blood. V is TRBV7-2 and J is TRBJ1-2, with TRBD1 identical over 7 bases. The sequence was collected from a man aged 18 to 35 with COVID-19, enrolled during active disease. The CDR3 DNA is TGTGCCAGCAGCTTAGTGACAGGGCCAATCTATGGCTACACCTTC. The encoded protein is CASSLVTGPIYGYTF. Complete variable domain (other parts from reference TRBV7-2 and TRBJ1-2): GAGVSQSPSNKVTEKGKDVELRCDPISGHTALYWYRQSLGQGLEFLIYFQGNSAPDKSGLPSDRFSAERTGGSVSTLTIQRTQQEDSAVYLCASSLVTGPIYGYTFGSGTRLTVV.